This T cell receptor beta chain was captured in a study of T-cell memory formation after mild COVID-19. Study-level points and caveats: The pre-infection memory compartment contained some responding clones, suggesting cross-reactive memory joined.

This CDR3 spans 13 amino acids. Germline CDR1 reads MNHEY; CDR2 reads SVGAGI. Trimming left V 8 bases short and J 5 bases short, with 15 bases between. As concerns this clonotype: Its specificity is not known.

TCRdb ran MiXCR on the 5' RACE reads and lists one entry per CDR3 protein. The sample carries hundreds of thousands of distinct CDR3 sequences, 20% to 25% recorded once. The chain joins TRBV6-5 to TRBJ1-1, with D maybe TRBD1 (5 bases). What was sequenced was PBMCs or a T cell subset sorted from them (not recorded which). The TCR originated in an adult woman who had mild COVID-19 (a few samples of this study predate the infection). Cell type and time point are not known. The CDR3 DNA is TGTGCCAGCGCTCCGGGACCTTATACTGAAGCTTTCTTT. It yields the protein CASAPGPYTEAFF.